The sequence of this T cell receptor beta chain was determined in a study of post-analysis software for immune sequencing data. Study in general: Several disease courses (relapsing-remitting, secondary progressive and progressive-relapsing) of multiple sclerosis were included. Findings of the study overall: Relative to controls, patients with multiple sclerosis showed significantly lower normalized Chao1 diversity. In patients, about 5 TRBV segments were more frequent than in controls, with TRBV5-6, TRBV5-1 and TRBV20-1 among them. Those samples that were prepared in the same batch co-clustered strongly by F measure.

Researchers reported that TCR beta cDNA libraries carried unique molecular identifiers. Yield was 450,000 to 650,000 cDNA molecules from roughly 0.93 to 9.6 million T cells. TCRdb reprocessed the PCR reads via MiXCR and lists one record per CDR3 protein. The sample yields under 200,000 distinct CDR3 sequences, 25% to 30% seen once. Germline V gene lookup returns CDR1 MNHNY and CDR2 SVGAGI (reference sequence). The CDR3 spans 14 residues. Trimming stripped 10 bases from V and 4 bases from J, with 19 bases between. As regards this clonotype: The antigen remains unidentified.

The sample was blood. The chain employs TRBV6-6 and TRBJ1-2, with a possible D match to TRBD1 (5 bases). The sequence was obtained from a girl aged 2 to 17 with multiple sclerosis. The CDR3 region is CATDGGIRLYGYTF. CDR3 DNA sequence: TGTGCCACCGACGGGGGGATAAGGCTCTATGGCTACACCTTC.